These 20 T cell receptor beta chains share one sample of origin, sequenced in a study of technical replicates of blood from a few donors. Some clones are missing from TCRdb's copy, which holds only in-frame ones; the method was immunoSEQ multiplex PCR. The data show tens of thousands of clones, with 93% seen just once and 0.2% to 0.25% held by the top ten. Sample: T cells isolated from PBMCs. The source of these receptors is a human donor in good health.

Written as DNA, the CDR3 is TGTGCCAGTAGGGGGACAGGGGGCTATGGCTACACCTTC. Translating it yields CASRGTGGYGYTF. This chain joins TRBV19 and TRBJ1-2; 11 positions agree with TRBD1. From germline, CDR1 is LNHDA and CDR2 SQIVND (reference sequence). With V trimmed by 6 bases and J by 4 bases, 1 base remained unmatched. This CDR3 contains 13 residues.

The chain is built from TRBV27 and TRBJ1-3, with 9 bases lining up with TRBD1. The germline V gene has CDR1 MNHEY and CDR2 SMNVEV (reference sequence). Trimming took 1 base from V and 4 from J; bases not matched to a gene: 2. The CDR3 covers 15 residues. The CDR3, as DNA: TGTGCCAGCAGTTTATACAGGGGGCGAGGAAACACCATATATTTT. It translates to CASSLYRGRGNTIYF.

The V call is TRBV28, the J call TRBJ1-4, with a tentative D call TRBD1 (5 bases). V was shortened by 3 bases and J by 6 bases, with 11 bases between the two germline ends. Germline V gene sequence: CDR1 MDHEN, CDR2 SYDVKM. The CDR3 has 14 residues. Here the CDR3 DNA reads TGTGCCAGCAGTTTTTTGGACACAGATGAAAAACTGTTTTTT. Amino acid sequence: CASSFLDTDEKLFF.

This chain's CDR3 is CSVEDRALSYEQYF. The CDR3 nucleotides read TGCAGCGTTGAAGACAGGGCTCTTTCCTACGAGCAGTACTTC. The genes are TRBV29-1 and TRBJ2-7; possibly TRBD1 for D (5 bases). Trimming removed 0 bases at V and 1 base at J, with 10 bases between. The CDR3 is made up of 14 amino acids. Germline V gives CDR1 SQVTM, CDR2 ANQGSEA.

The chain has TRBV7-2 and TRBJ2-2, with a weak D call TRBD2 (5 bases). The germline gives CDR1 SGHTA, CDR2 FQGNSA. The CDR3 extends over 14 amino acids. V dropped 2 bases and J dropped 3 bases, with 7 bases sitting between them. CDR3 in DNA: TGTGCCAGCAGCTTAAGTAGCGACACCGGGGAGCTGTTTTTT. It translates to CASSLSSDTGELFF. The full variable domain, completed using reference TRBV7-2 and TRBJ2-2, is GAGVSQSPSNKVTEKGKDVELRCDPISGHTALYWYRQSLGQGLEFLIYFQGNSAPDKSGLPSDRFSAERTGGSVSTLTIQRTQQEDSAVYLCASSLSSDTGELFFGEGSRLTVL.

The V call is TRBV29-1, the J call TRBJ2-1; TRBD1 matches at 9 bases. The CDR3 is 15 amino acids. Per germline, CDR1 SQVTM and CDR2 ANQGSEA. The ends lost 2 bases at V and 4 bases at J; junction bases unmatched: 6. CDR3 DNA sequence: TGCAGCGTTGAAAGACCGGGACAGGGATACAATGAGCAGTTCTTC. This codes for CSVERPGQGYNEQFF.

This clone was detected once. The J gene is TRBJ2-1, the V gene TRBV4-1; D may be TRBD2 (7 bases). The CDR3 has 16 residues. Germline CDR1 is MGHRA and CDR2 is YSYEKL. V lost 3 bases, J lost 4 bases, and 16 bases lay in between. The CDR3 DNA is TGCGCCAGCAGCCATGAAACAGGGAGGGTATACAATGAGCAGTTCTTC. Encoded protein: CASSHETGRVYNEQFF.

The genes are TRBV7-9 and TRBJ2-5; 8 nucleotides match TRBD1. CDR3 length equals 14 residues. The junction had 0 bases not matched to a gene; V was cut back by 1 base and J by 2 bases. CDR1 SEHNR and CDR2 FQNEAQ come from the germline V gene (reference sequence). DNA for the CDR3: TGTGCCAGCAGCTTAGGGACAGGGCAAGAGACCCAGTACTTC. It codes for CASSLGTGQETQYF. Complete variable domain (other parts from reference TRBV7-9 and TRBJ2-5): DTGVSQNPRHKITKRGQNVTFRCDPISEHNRLYWYRQTLGQGPEFLTYFQNEAQLEKSRLLSDRFSAERPKGSFSTLEIQRTEQGDSAMYLCASSLGTGQETQYFGPGTRLLVL.

CDR3 region: CSARVRETQYF. Here the CDR3 DNA reads TGCAGTGCTAGGGTCAGGGAGACCCAGTACTTC. This chain uses TRBV20-1 with TRBJ2-5; D ambiguous. The V and J ends lost 3 bases and 5 bases respectively, with 7 bases between them. The CDR3 runs to 11 residues. The germline gives CDR1 DFQATT, CDR2 SNEGSKA (reference sequence).

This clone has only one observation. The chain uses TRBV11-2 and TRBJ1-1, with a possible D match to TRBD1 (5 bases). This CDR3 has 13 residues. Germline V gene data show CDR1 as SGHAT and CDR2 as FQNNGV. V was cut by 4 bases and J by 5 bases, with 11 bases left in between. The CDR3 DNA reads TGTGCCAGCAGCTCTGGTCGGGGGACTGAAGCTTTCTTT. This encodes CASSSGRGTEAFF.

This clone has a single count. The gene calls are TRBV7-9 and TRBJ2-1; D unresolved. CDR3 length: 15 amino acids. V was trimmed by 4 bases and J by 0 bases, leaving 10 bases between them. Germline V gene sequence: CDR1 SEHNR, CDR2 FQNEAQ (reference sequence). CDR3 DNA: TGTGCCAGCAGCTCCACAGCAAGCTCCTACAATGAGCAGTTCTTC. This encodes CASSSTASSYNEQFF.

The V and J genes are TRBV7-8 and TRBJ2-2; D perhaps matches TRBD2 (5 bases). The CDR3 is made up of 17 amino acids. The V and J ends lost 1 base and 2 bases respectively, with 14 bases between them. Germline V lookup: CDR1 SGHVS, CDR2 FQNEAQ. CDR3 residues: CASSLGAGVGNTGELFF. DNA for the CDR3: TGTGCCAGCAGCTTAGGGGCGGGCGTCGGAAACACCGGGGAGCTGTTTTTT.

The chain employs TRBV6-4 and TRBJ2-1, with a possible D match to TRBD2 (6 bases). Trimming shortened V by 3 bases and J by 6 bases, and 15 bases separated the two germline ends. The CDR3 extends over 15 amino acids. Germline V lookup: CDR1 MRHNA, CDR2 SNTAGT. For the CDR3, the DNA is TGTGCCAGCAGTGAGGGAATCGGGAGCGTCAATGAGCAGTTCTTC. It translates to CASSEGIGSVNEQFF.

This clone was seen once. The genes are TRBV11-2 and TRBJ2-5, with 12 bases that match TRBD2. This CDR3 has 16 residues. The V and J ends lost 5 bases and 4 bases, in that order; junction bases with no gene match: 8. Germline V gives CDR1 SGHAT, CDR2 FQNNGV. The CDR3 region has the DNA TGTGCCAGCAGCCCGAGGACTAGCGGGATTGGAGAGACCCAGTACTTC. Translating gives CASSPRTSGIGETQYF.

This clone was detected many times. CDR3 nucleotide sequence: TGTGCTAGTGGTTTGGTATCGCGACATTCTTATGGCTACACCTTC. Its protein is CASGLVSRHSYGYTF. This chain connects TRBV12-5 to TRBJ1-2, with D hard to call. Trimming took 0 bases from V and 5 from J, leaving 13 bases between them. Germline lookup yields CDR1 LGHNT and CDR2 FRNRAP. The CDR3 runs 15 residues.

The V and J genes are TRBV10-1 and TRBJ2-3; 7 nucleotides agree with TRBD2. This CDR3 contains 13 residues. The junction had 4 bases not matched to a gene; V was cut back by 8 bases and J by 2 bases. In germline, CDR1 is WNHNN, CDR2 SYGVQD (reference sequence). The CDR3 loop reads CASGAGFTDTQYF. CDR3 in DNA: TGCGCCAGCGGAGCGGGGTTCACAGATACGCAGTATTTT.

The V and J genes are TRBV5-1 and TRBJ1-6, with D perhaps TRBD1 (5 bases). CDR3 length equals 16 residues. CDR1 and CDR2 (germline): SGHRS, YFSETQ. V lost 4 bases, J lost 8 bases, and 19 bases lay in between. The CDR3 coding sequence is TGCGCCAGCAGCCAAATACAGGTTTTGAAGGATTCACCCCTCCACTTT. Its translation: CASSQIQVLKDSPLHF. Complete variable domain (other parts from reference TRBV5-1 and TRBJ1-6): KAGVTQTPRYLIKTRGQQVTLSCSPISGHRSVSWYQQTPGQGLQFLFEYFSETQRNKGNFPGRFSGRQFSNSRSEMNVSTLELGDSALYLCASSQIQVLKDSPLHFGNGTRLTVT.

In nucleotides, the CDR3 is TGTGCCAGCAGCCAAATAGCGGTGAACACCGGGGAGCTGTTTTTT. It translates to CASSQIAVNTGELFF. The chain combines TRBV4-2 with TRBJ2-2; D is possibly TRBD2 (6 bases). V shed 2 bases and J shed 1 base, with 8 bases lying between them. Per the germline V gene, CDR1 is LGHNA and CDR2 is YNFKEQ. The CDR3 is 15 residues long.

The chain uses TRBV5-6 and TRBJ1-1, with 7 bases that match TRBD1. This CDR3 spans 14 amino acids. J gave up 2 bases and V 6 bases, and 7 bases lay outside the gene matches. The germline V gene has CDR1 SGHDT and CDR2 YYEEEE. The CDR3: CASNNRGINTEAFF. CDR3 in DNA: TGTGCCAGCAACAACAGGGGTATTAACACTGAAGCTTTCTTT. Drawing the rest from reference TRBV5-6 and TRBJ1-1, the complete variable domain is DAGVTQSPTHLIKTRGQQVTLRCSPKSGHDTVSWYQQALGQGPQFIFQYYEEEERQRGNFPDRFSGHQFPNYSSELNVNALLLGDSALYLCASNNRGINTEAFFGQGTRLTVV.

This chain's CDR3 is CASSSTAGRTYEQYF. The CDR3 bases are TGTGCCAGCAGCTCAACAGCGGGTCGAACCTACGAGCAGTACTTC. The rearrangement uses TRBV11-2 and TRBJ2-7, with a weak D call TRBD2 (6 bases). In germline, CDR1 is SGHAT, CDR2 FQNNGV. Trimming stripped 4 bases from V and 2 bases from J, with 15 bases between. This CDR3 is 15 amino acids long.